This T cell receptor beta chain was captured in a study of response to subunit inactivated influenza vaccine. TCRdb itself ran the RT-PCR reads through MiXCR, one entry per CDR3 protein. The data show around 320,000 distinct CDR3 sequences, roughly 22% seen once. Points from the study as a whole: Few new T cells, the authors suggested, are recruited by each seasonal influenza vaccination.

This clonotype was seen a handful of times. Its specificity is not known. The sequenced sample was PBMCs from blood, obtained approximately 20 months after vaccination. This clonotype originated in a man between 50 and 69 years old who received an inactivated influenza vaccine.

The CDR3 here is CATSQREGSYNEQFF. The CDR3 bases are TGTGCCACCAGCCAGCGGGAGGGTTCCTACAATGAGCAGTTCTTC. The rearrangement joins TRBV15 to TRBJ2-1; TRBD2 aligns across 10 bases. J gave up 1 base and V 5 bases, and 2 bases lay outside the gene matches. The CDR3 extends over 15 amino acids. CDR1 is LNHNV, CDR2 YYDKDF, per germline (reference sequence).